These 8 T cell receptor beta chains originate from one sample sequenced in a study of cytomegalovirus exposure and HLA in healthy donors. The data were produced by immunoSEQ multiplex PCR, yet TCRdb's version contains in-frame clones alone and is incomplete. The repertoire holds approximately 240,000 clones, with around 90% as singletons. Sequences were obtained from PBMCs. The receptors were sampled from a woman aged 18-29 years in good health and CMV-seronegative.

This clone was counted only a few times. This sequence joins TRBV2 and TRBJ1-2; TRBD1 matches 10 bases. With 6 bases clipped from V and 3 bases from J, the junction kept 4 bases outside the gene matches. Germline loops: CDR1 SNHLY, CDR2 FYNNEI. The CDR3 length is 14 residues. CDR3 sequence reads: CASRSDRGDYGYTF. The CDR3 DNA reads TGTGCCAGCAGATCGGACAGGGGGGACTATGGCTACACCTTC.

The chain uses TRBV30 and TRBJ2-3, with 11 bases lining up with TRBD2. V shed 0 bases and J 5 bases; nucleotides not matched to a gene: 7. The germline CDR1 and CDR2 sequences are GTSNPN and SVGIG (reference sequence). The CDR3 extends over 16 amino acids. In DNA form, the CDR3 reads TGTGCCTGGAGTGTACCACTAGCGGGAGTAGGAGATACGCAGTATTTT. Amino acids: CAWSVPLAGVGDTQYF.

This clone was seen just once. The chain uses TRBV7-8 and TRBJ2-1, with TRBD2 matching over 8 bases. With 5 bases clipped from V and 9 bases from J, the junction kept 12 bases outside the gene matches. The CDR3 is made up of 15 amino acids. Germline lookup yields CDR1 SGHVS and CDR2 FQNEAQ. As DNA, the CDR3 is TGTGCCAGCAGCCGTAGCGGGACCCGGGGGGGTGAGCAGTTCTTC. Its protein is CASSRSGTRGGEQFF.

The V call is TRBV29-1, the J call TRBJ1-1; D remains unclear. This CDR3 is 13 amino acids long. Trimming left V 0 bases short and J 1 base short, with 6 bases between. CDR1 and CDR2 from the germline V gene are SQVTM and ANQGSEA. CDR3 residues: CSVEDRGNTEAFF. The DNA for the CDR3 is TGCAGCGTTGAAGATCGAGGGAACACTGAAGCTTTCTTT. The variable domain in full, with the rest retrieved from reference TRBV29-1 and TRBJ1-1, is SAVISQKPSRDICQRGTSLTIQCQVDSQVTMMFWYRQQPGQSLTLIATANQGSEATYESGFVIDKFPISRPNLTFSTLTVSNMSPEDSSIYLCSVEDRGNTEAFFGQGTRLTVV.

V is TRBV28 and J is TRBJ2-7, with 7 bases aligning to TRBD2. In germline, CDR1 is MDHEN, CDR2 SYDVKM. CDR3 length: 12 amino acids. V trimming: 8 bases; J trimming: 5 bases; junction bases outside the gene matches: 6. The CDR3: CASLREFHEQYF. CDR3 sequence (DNA): TGTGCCAGCTTGCGGGAGTTCCACGAGCAGTACTTC.

The chain joins TRBV5-1 to TRBJ1-1; D not resolved. V was shortened by 1 base and J by 1 base, with 8 bases between the two germline ends. Germline loops: CDR1 SGHRS, CDR2 YFSETQ. This CDR3 region has 14 residues. The CDR3 region has the DNA TGCGCCAGCAGCTTGCCAACTAAGAACACTGAAGCTTTCTTT. It yields the protein CASSLPTKNTEAFF.

J is TRBJ2-1 and V is TRBV5-1; 10 nucleotides align to TRBD2. The V and J ends lost 4 bases and 4 bases, in that order; junction bases with no gene match: 8. The CDR3 sequence is 16 residues long. Germline V CDR1 and CDR2: SGHRS, YFSETQ. The CDR3 sequence: CASSHVRLAGYNEQFF. The CDR3 coding sequence is TGCGCCAGCAGCCACGTGCGACTAGCGGGTTACAATGAGCAGTTCTTC. Full variable domain (outside the CDR3, taken from reference TRBV5-1 and TRBJ2-1): KAGVTQTPRYLIKTRGQQVTLSCSPISGHRSVSWYQQTPGQGLQFLFEYFSETQRNKGNFPGRFSGRQFSNSRSEMNVSTLELGDSALYLCASSHVRLAGYNEQFFGPGTRLTVL.

V and J are TRBV2 and TRBJ2-1; TRBD2 matches 8 bases. The V segment lost 5 bases and the J segment 7 bases; nucleotides outside the gene matches: 7. Germline CDR1 and CDR2: SNHLY and FYNNEI. The CDR3 spans 14 residues. The CDR3 loop is CASSKGLGGNEQFF. The CDR3 DNA follows: TGTGCCAGCAGTAAGGGACTAGGGGGGAATGAGCAGTTCTTC.